The sequence of this T cell receptor (beta chain) was determined in a study of cytomegalovirus exposure and HLA in healthy donors. Study overall: Approximately 85 million unique TCRs from HLA-typed donors were held in an early data release. Whole-study findings and limits: Earlier analysis looked at TCR beta V segments, and most were productive about 90% or about 30% of the time.

In germline, CDR1 is SGHTA, CDR2 FQGNSA. Germline trimming cut 3 bases from V and 4 bases from J; bases unmatched to any gene: 10. There are 16 residues in the CDR3. Amplification used 60 Vbeta primers and 13 Jbeta primers. Per the original methods: Approximately 11 million of about 88 million unique TCR beta chains were shared, per a later count. The method was immunoSEQ multiplex PCR; TCRdb's version includes in-frame clones alone and lacks a portion of them. V, J and clone size are taken as reported in that table, and D and trimming were inferred from the DNA itself. The data contain 200,000 or so clones, roughly 84% of them singletons. Unrecorded immune exposure was likely among donors, who were nominally healthy when sampled. About this clone: Its antigen is still unknown.

The chain is built from TRBV7-2 and TRBJ2-7; 9 positions match TRBD2. The sequencing sample was made of PBMCs. This clonotype was obtained from a boy aged 5-17 years in good health and CMV-seronegative. The CDR3 loop reads CASSFLSGGGGYEQYF. For the CDR3, the DNA is TGTGCCAGCAGCTTCTTGTCAGGCGGGGGGGGATACGAGCAGTACTTC.